This TCR beta chain was identified during a study of response to subunit inactivated influenza vaccine. Study results and caveats: Only a handful of new T cells, the authors suggested, are recruited with each seasonal influenza vaccination.

In its sample, this clonotype was seen a few times. Its antigen remains unknown. TCRdb re-analysed the RT-PCR reads in MiXCR, keeping a single row per CDR3 protein. Altogether about 240,000 distinct CDR3 sequences are present, about 12% being singletons, with the ten largest covering 7.8%. With 5 bases clipped from V and 1 base from J, the junction kept 5 bases outside the gene matches. Looked up from germline, CDR1 is KGHDR and CDR2 is SFDVKD. This CDR3 has 15 residues. The chain links TRBV24-1 to TRBJ2-3; TRBD2 aligns across 7 bases. This receptor was taken from a man aged 45-60 years who received an inactivated influenza vaccine. The sample in question was non-naive T cells sorted from PBMCs, obtained approximately 15 days before vaccination. The CDR3 bases are TGTGCCACCAGTGTTCGACGGGGGGGCACAGATACGCAGTATTTT. It codes for CATSVRRGGTDTQYF.